The present TCR beta chain was sequenced within a study of CD8 T cells in Susac syndrome. TCR beta was sequenced from blood CD8+ and CD4+ T cells. Negative magnetic isolation gave CD8+ and CD4+ cells; FACS enriched CD8+ TEMRA. Trimming removed 4 bases at V and 7 bases at J, with 14 bases between. The length of the CDR3 is 14 residues. Germline V CDR1 and CDR2: SGHRS, YFSETQ. Random hexamers were used to reverse transcribe an amount of roughly 0.45 to 1 ug RNA. TCRdb re-derived calls from the immunoSEQ multiplex PCR reads in MiXCR, one entry per CDR3 protein. Here the sample spans fewer than 150,000 distinct CDR3 sequences, around nine tenths being singletons.

Sequenced material: CD8+ T cells from PBMCs. This TCR came from a human donor with multiple sclerosis. J is TRBJ2-2 and V is TRBV5-1; D unclear. CDR3 residues: CASSPISFRGELFF. CDR3 nucleotides: TGCGCCAGCAGCCCCATCTCTTTCCGCGGGGAGCTGTTTTTT.